The rows below give T cell receptor beta chains drawn from one sample of a study of identifying expanded T cells in peripheral blood. The assay was immunoSEQ multiplex PCR, and TCRdb's table has in-frame clones only and misses some. This sample carries about 130,000 clones, around 88% of them seen once, and the ten largest clones take more than 7%. The sequenced sample consisted of blood. The receptors derive from a person between 18 and 70 years old in good health. Each CDR3 is given with its conserved first and last residue. D genes are given only for firm matches. Clone size is not always given. Where it is, it says once, few, many or a class for expanded clones.

v_gene	d_gene	abundance	j_gene	CDR3nt	CDR3aa
TRBV5-4	TRBD1	.	TRBJ2-3	TGTGCCAGCAGCTTAGACAGGGGCGTCGTTATAGATACGCAGTATTTT	CASSLDRGVVIDTQYF
TRBV14	TRBD1	few	TRBJ2-7	TGTGCCAGCAGGAGGACAGGGGATCCCTACGAGCAGTACTTC	CASRRTGDPYEQYF
TRBV5-1	.	.	TRBJ2-7	TGCGCCAGCAGCGACGGAGGGGGTTACGAGCAGTACTTC	CASSDGGGYEQYF
TRBV7-9	TRBD2	.	TRBJ2-7	TGTGCCAGCAGCCCTTCCGTAGCGGGAGACTACGAGCAGTACTTC	CASSPSVAGDYEQYF
TRBV11-2	.	.	TRBJ2-5	TGTGCCAGCAGCCTAGGAGAGGGGGAGACCCAGTACTTC	CASSLGEGETQYF
TRBV27	.	many	TRBJ2-5	TGTGCCAGCGGAAATCTGGGGGAGACCCAGTACTTC	CASGNLGETQYF
TRBV29-1	TRBD1	few	TRBJ1-2	TGCAGCGTTGAAGAAGCTGGGGACAGCCTCTATGGCTACACCTTC	CSVEEAGDSLYGYTF
TRBV13	.	.	TRBJ1-6	TGTGCCAGCAGCTCAGGGACCGCTAGCTCCTATAATTCACCCCTCCACTTT	CASSSGTASSYNSPLHF
TRBV30	TRBD1	.	TRBJ2-7	TGTGCCTGGATCTTCCAGGGGGCGGGCGAGCAGTACTTC	CAWIFQGAGEQYF
TRBV27	TRBD2	.	TRBJ2-1	TGTGCCAGCAGTTTAGGCCTAGCGGGAAATGAGCAGTTCTTC	CASSLGLAGNEQFF
TRBV5-6	.	.	TRBJ1-3	TGTGCCAGCAGCTTGGGACAGACTGGAAACACCATATATTTT	CASSLGQTGNTIYF
TRBV13	TRBD2	.	TRBJ2-7	TGTGCCAGCAGCCGTGGAGGGAGGGCTCTCGAGCAGTACTTC	CASSRGGRALEQYF
TRBV2	.	few	TRBJ1-6	TGTGCCAGCAGGGTCGGGGACGGAAGTTCACCCCTCCACTTT	CASRVGDGSSPLHF
TRBV18	.	.	TRBJ1-2	TGTGCCAGCTCACCCGAAGGGGAGAGAGGCTATGGCTACACCTTC	CASSPEGERGYGYTF
TRBV7-8	TRBD2	.	TRBJ2-7	TGTGCCAGCAGCCCAAAGAGAAATCTAGCGGGGGATCAGTACTCCTACGAGCAGTACTTC	CASSPKRNLAGDQYSYEQYF
TRBV5-1	.	.	TRBJ2-3	TGCGCCAGCAGCTTATACAGGGTTGACACAGATACGCAGTATTTT	CASSLYRVDTDTQYF
TRBV5-1	.	.	TRBJ2-7	TGCGCCAGCAGCTTAGGCTACGAGCAGTACTTC	CASSLGYEQYF
TRBV19	TRBD2	once	TRBJ2-3	TGTGCCAGTAGCCCACCGGGACTAGCGGGAGGAGAGGGCACAGATACGCAGTATTTT	CASSPPGLAGGEGTDTQYF
TRBV11-1	TRBD1	.	TRBJ2-7	TGTGCCAGCAGCACCGACAGGGGGCATCACGAGCAGTACTTC	CASSTDRGHHEQYF
TRBV4-2	.	.	TRBJ1-2	TGTGCCAGCCGACGGACTGGAACTAACTATGGCTACACCTTC	CASRRTGTNYGYTF
TRBV6-6	TRBD1	.	TRBJ2-7	TGTGCCAGCAGTTTGCCGACAGGGAGAGCCTACGAGCAGTACTTC	CASSLPTGRAYEQYF
TRBV5-4	TRBD1	.	TRBJ2-2	TGTGCCAGCAGCTTCCGACAGGGGGCAAGCGGGGAGCTGTTTTTT	CASSFRQGASGELFF
TRBV19	.	.	TRBJ2-5	TGTGCCAGTAGTATGATCCCCCGGGGTTTAGGCATCCGAGAGACCCAGTACTTC	CASSMIPRGLGIRETQYF
TRBV4-1	.	few	TRBJ2-2	TGCGCCAGCAGCCAAGTGAGGTCGGACACCGGGGAGCTGTTTTTT	CASSQVRSDTGELFF
TRBV11-2	TRBD1	.	TRBJ1-1	TGTGCCAGCAGCTTCCAGGGGGACACTGAAGCTTTCTTT	CASSFQGDTEAFF
TRBV11-3	.	.	TRBJ2-2	TGTGCCAGCAGCTGGGGGAGAAACACCGGGGAGCTGTTTTTT	CASSWGRNTGELFF
TRBV7-9	.	.	TRBJ2-2	TGTGCCCCCACCGGGGGAGTGGGATCCGGGGAGCTGTTTTTT	CAPTGGVGSGELFF
TRBV4-1	TRBD2	.	TRBJ2-7	TGCGCCAGCAGCCAAGAGTGGCGCGGGAGGATATACGAGCAGTACTTC	CASSQEWRGRIYEQYF
TRBV27	.	few	TRBJ1-2	TGTGCCAGCAGGCCTCCTTACATAGGGCAGGGCTACACCTTC	CASRPPYIGQGYTF
TRBV5-4	.	once	TRBJ1-2	TGTGCCAGCAGTGGACGGGAAGACTATGGCTACACCTTC	CASSGREDYGYTF
TRBV9	TRBD2	.	TRBJ2-2	TGTGCCAGCACTAGCGGAACCTTCACCGGGGAGCTGTTTTTT	CASTSGTFTGELFF
TRBV28	TRBD2	.	TRBJ2-2	TGTGCCAGCAGTGCTCCGGGACTAGCGGGAGTGGCCGGGGAGCTGTTTTTT	CASSAPGLAGVAGELFF
TRBV29-1	TRBD2	.	TRBJ2-3	TGCAGCGTTAGCGGGGGTGGAGATACGCAGTATTTT	CSVSGGGDTQYF
TRBV11-3	TRBD1	once	TRBJ2-7	TGTGCCAGCAGCCAAGGGGGCACGAGAAGGGAGCAGTACTTC	CASSQGGTRREQYF
TRBV28	TRBD1	.	TRBJ2-1	TGTGCCACCATCAAACAGGGGAAGGTTGGCGATGAGCAGTTCTTC	CATIKQGKVGDEQFF
TRBV7-8	TRBD1	.	TRBJ1-4	TGTGCCAGCAGCACCCCCGGACAGGGTATTAGTGAAAAACTGTTTTTT	CASSTPGQGISEKLFF
TRBV11-2	.	.	TRBJ1-1	TGTGCCAGCAGCTCCCAGGGAACACTCACTGAAGCTTTCTTT	CASSSQGTLTEAFF
TRBV7-9	.	.	TRBJ1-2	TGTGCCAGCAGCCTCCTAGGGCAAAATCTTGGCTACACCTTC	CASSLLGQNLGYTF
TRBV5-1	.	.	TRBJ2-7	TGCGCCAGCACCCTCTCCGGGGACCACTCCTACGAGCAGTACTTC	CASTLSGDHSYEQYF
TRBV15	.	.	TRBJ2-7	TGTGCCACCAGCATCTCCAGGGACCGTGCCCACGAGCAGTACTTC	CATSISRDRAHEQYF
TRBV19	.	.	TRBJ2-4	TGTGCCAGTAGCCCTCGGACAGAAGCCAAAAACATTCAGTACTTC	CASSPRTEAKNIQYF
TRBV28	.	.	TRBJ1-2	TGTGCCAGCAGTTTCGCACCCTCAACAGGGCACTATGGCTACACCTTC	CASSFAPSTGHYGYTF
TRBV7-3	TRBD2	.	TRBJ2-1	TGTGCCAGCAGCAGGGGACTAGATACGAATGAGCAGTTCTTC	CASSRGLDTNEQFF
TRBV12-5	TRBD1	.	TRBJ2-2	TGTGCTAGTGGTTTGGTACCAGGGGGATACACCGGGGAGCTGTTTTTT	CASGLVPGGYTGELFF
TRBV2	.	.	TRBJ2-5	TGTGCCAGCAGCTTAGAGACCCAGTACTTC	CASSLETQYF
TRBV27	TRBD2	.	TRBJ2-5	TGTGCCAGCAGTGCGGGACTAGCTGCGGTCGAGACCCAGTACTTC	CASSAGLAAVETQYF
TRBV2	TRBD1	.	TRBJ1-2	TGTGCCAGCAGTGAAGAGGGACAGGGGGCGGGAGGCTACACCTTC	CASSEEGQGAGGYTF
TRBV19	.	.	TRBJ1-2	TGTGCCAGTATCCCTCCCGGGAGTCTCTATGGCTACACCTTC	CASIPPGSLYGYTF
TRBV6-6	.	.	TRBJ1-2	TGTGCCAGCAGTCACCAGGGATCTCGGGGCTACACCTTC	CASSHQGSRGYTF
TRBV27	.	.	TRBJ2-1	TGTGCCAGCAGTTTATCTAGTATCAATGAGCAGTTCTTC	CASSLSSINEQFF
TRBV7-9	TRBD1	.	TRBJ1-2	TGTGCCAGCAGCAGCGAGGGACAGGTCTATGGCTACACCTTC	CASSSEGQVYGYTF
TRBV6-5	.	.	TRBJ2-1	TGTGCCAGCAGTTACTCGGCGGGCGGGAACAATGAGCAGTTCTTC	CASSYSAGGNNEQFF
TRBV6-1	.	.	TRBJ1-1	TGTGCCAGCAGCCCTTGGGAGGGAGCAAACACTGAAGCTTTCTTT	CASSPWEGANTEAFF
TRBV4-2	TRBD2	.	TRBJ2-4	TGTGCCAGCAGCCAAGGATTAGCTAGCGGGGTCGGGGACATTCAGTACTTC	CASSQGLASGVGDIQYF
TRBV5-1	.	.	TRBJ2-5	TGCGCCAGCAGCGCCTCAGGGGCGGAAGAGACCCAGTACTTC	CASSASGAEETQYF
TRBV6-6	TRBD2	.	TRBJ2-7	TGTGCCAGCAGTTACGCTAGCGGAGGGAACTACGAGCAGTACTTC	CASSYASGGNYEQYF
TRBV19	TRBD1	.	TRBJ2-7	TGTGCCACCCGACAGGGCGCCTACGAGCAGTACTTC	CATRQGAYEQYF